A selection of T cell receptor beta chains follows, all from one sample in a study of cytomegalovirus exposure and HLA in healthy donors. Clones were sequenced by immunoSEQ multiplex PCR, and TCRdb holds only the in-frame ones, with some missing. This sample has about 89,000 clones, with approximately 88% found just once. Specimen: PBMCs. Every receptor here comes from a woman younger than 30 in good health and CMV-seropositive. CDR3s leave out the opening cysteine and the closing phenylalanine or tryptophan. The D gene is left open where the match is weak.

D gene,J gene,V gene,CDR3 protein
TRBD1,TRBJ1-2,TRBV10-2,ARRQGDEGYT
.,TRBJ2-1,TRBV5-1,ASSLVRVDNEQF
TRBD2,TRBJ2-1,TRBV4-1,ASSKEVSGGAGEQF
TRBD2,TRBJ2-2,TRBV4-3,ASSQRKRGERGYTGELF
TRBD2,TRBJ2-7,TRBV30,AWSGGGYEQY
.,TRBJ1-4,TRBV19,ASSIDTPTQGNEKLF
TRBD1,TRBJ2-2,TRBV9,ASSVAGGYRGELF
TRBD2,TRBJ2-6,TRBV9,ASSRLTSGGTSGANVLT
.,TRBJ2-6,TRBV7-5,ARRSTTMAHESGANVLT
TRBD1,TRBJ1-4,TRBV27,ASSLSAGQGGQKLF
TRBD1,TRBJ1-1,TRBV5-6,ASSLGTGNTEAF
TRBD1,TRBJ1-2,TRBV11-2,ASSPNRGRKNYGYT
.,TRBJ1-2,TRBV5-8,ASSLEEVGYGYT
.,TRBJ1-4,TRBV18,ASSIRSDEKLF
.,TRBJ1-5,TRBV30,AWSVRGSRGNQPQH
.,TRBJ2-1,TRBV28,ASSLPLAGGGNEQF
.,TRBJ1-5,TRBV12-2,ASRLIRQPQH
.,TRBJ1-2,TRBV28,ASRDSFNYGYT
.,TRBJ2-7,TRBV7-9,ASSSDSFSYEQY
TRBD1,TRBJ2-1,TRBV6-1,ASSWDRGHYNEQF
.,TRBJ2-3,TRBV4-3,ASSQDSGFARTDTQY
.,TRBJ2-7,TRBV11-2,ASTLGASPDEQY
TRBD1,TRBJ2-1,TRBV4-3,ASSQDLGRGRGNEQF
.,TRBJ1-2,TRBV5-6,ASSLGSSYT
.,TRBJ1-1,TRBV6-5,ASSSPGSEAF
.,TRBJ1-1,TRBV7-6,ASSPTGPLEAF
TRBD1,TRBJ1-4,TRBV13,ASSLGQGGREKLF
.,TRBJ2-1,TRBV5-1,ASSLISGGADNEQF
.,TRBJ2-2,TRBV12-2,ASRTRTGCDTGELF
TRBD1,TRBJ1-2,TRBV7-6,ASSLDRGDGYT
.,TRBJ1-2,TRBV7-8,ASSLFRISLNGYT
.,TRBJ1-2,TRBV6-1,ASSEATGTYGYT
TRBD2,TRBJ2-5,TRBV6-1,ASSDYPLAGYQETQY
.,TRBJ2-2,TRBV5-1,ASSLEGAGRGLF
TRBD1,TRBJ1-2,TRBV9,ASSVGPDRGRGGYT
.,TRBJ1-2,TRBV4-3,ASSQEGQGRYT
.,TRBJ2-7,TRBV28,ASSSLYREYEYEQY